Here is one T cell receptor beta chain with its context. The CDR3 runs 15 residues. The ends were cut back, 1 base at V and 6 bases at J, with 15 bases in the middle. CDR1 and CDR2 (germline): MGHRA, YSYEKL. The sample is drawn from a study of blood T cell repertoires in COVID-19. Study-wide context: From T cells, B-cell-depleted T cells, or PBMCs came the material, which was cDNA or gDNA.

Assay used: immunoSEQ multiplex PCR; TCRdb lists only in-frame clones, some missing. In the table there are some 150,000 clones, approximately 87% of which are singletons. V and J are TRBV4-1 and TRBJ1-2; D unclear. This clonotype was obtained from a man aged 50-59 years with active COVID-19. Sequencing was performed on peripheral blood. The CDR3 bases are TGCGCCAGCAGCCAAGCTTGGGCCCAACACGATGGCTACACCTTC. This sequence encodes CASSQAWAQHDGYTF.